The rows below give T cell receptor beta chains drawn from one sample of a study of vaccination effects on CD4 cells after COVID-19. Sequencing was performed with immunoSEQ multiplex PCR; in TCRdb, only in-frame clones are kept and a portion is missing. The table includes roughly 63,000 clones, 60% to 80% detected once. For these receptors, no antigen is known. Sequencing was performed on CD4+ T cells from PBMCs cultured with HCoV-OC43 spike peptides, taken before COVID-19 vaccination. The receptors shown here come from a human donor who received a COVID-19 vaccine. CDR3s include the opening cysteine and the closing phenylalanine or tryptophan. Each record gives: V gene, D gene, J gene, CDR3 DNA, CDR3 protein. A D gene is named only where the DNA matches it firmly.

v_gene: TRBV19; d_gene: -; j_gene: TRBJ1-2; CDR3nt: TGTGCCAGTAGTATAGGGGTACTGACCAACTATGGCTACACCTTC; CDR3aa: CASSIGVLTNYGYTF
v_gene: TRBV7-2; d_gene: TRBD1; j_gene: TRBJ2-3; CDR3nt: TGTGCCAGCAGCTTAGTAGGGACAGGGACGGTAGATACGCAGTATTTT; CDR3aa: CASSLVGTGTVDTQYF
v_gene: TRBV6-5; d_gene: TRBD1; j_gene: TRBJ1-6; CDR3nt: TGTGCCAGCAGGACAGGGTTTCACCTCCACTTT; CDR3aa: CASRTGFHLHF
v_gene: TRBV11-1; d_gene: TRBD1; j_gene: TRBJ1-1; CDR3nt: TGTGCCAGCAGCCACCTGGACAGGGAGAGAACTGAAGCTTTCTTT; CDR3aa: CASSHLDRERTEAFF
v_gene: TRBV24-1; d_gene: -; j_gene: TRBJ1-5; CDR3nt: TGTGCCACCAGTGACCCTGGACAAAATCAGCCCCAGCATTTT; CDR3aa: CATSDPGQNQPQHF
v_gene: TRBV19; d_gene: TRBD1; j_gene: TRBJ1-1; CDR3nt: TGTGCCAGTAGTTTCACAGGGGGCGGCACTGAAGCTTTCTTT; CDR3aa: CASSFTGGGTEAFF
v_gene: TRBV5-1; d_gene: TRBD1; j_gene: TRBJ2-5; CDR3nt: TGCGCCAGCAGCAGGGGGCGGGAGACCCAGTACTTC; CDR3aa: CASSRGRETQYF
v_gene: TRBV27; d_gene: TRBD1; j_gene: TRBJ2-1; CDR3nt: TGTGCCAGCAGTTTAAGGACAGGATTGTTCAATGAGCAGTTCTTC; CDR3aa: CASSLRTGLFNEQFF
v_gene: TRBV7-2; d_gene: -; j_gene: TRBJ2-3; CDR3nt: TGTGCCAGCAGCTTTTTCACAGATACGCAGTATTTT; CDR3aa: CASSFFTDTQYF
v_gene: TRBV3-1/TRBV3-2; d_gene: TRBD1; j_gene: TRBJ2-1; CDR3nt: TGTGCCAGCAGCCAGGGACCGGGACAGGGGCCATACAATGAGCAGTTCTTC; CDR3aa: CASSQGPGQGPYNEQFF
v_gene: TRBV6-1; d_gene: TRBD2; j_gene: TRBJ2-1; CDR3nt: TGTGCCAGCAGTGAAACCGTTTTACCGGGACTAGCGGCCGCTCGGGGTGAGCAGTTCTTC; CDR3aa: CASSETVLPGLAAARGEQFF
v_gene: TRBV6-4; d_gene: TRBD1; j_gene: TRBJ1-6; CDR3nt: TGTGCCTGCCCGACAGGGGCGAATTCACCCCTCCACTTT; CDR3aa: CACPTGANSPLHF
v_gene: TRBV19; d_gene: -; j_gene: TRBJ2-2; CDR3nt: TGTGCCAGTAGTAATCGGGGCGCGGACACCGGGGAGCTGTTTTTT; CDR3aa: CASSNRGADTGELFF
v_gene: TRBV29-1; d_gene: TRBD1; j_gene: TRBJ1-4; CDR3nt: TGCAGCGTTGTTAAAGGGGGCGCGAGAGGTGAAAAACTGTTTTTT; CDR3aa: CSVVKGGARGEKLFF
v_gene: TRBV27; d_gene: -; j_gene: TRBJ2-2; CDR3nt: TGTGCCAGCAGTTTCCGGAGACCTGGGGAGCTGTTTTTT; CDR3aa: CASSFRRPGELFF
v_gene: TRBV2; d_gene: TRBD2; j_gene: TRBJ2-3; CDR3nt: TGTGCCAGCACCTACCCCGGGACTAGCGGGAACACAGATACGCAGTATTTT; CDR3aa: CASTYPGTSGNTDTQYF
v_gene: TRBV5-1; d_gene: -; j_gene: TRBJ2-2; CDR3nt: TGCGCCAGCAGCCCCTACGACAGGAAGAACACCGGGGAGCTGTTTTTT; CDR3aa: CASSPYDRKNTGELFF
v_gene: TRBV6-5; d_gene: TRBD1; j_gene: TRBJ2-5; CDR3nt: TGTGCCAGCAGAAAGGGACAGCAAGAGACCCAGTACTTC; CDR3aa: CASRKGQQETQYF